This note documents a single T cell receptor beta chain sequence. Antigen: not known. A single base separates this from a much larger clone, so it may be a read error. The data derive from a study of T cell repertoires in cytomegalovirus infection. TCRdb analysed the reads with MiXCR anew, one entry per CDR3 protein. This sample has about half a million distinct CDR3 sequences, with roughly 34% found just once. CDR3 length: 16 amino acids. Germline-derived CDR1 and CDR2 are SGHTA and FQGNSA. V lost 5 bases to trimming and J lost 7 bases; unmatched junction nucleotides: 11. The chain joins TRBV7-2 to TRBJ2-1; 10 nucleotides line up with TRBD2. The sequences come from cultured PBMCs, collected from culture after CMV antigen stimulation. The source of this sequence is a human donor in good health (CMV status not recorded). Some clones in this sample may be carry-over from other donors' samples. CDR3 bases: TGTGCCAGCAGCCTGTATTTAGCGGGAGGTTGGAATGAGCAGTTCTTC. This translates into CASSLYLAGGWNEQFF.